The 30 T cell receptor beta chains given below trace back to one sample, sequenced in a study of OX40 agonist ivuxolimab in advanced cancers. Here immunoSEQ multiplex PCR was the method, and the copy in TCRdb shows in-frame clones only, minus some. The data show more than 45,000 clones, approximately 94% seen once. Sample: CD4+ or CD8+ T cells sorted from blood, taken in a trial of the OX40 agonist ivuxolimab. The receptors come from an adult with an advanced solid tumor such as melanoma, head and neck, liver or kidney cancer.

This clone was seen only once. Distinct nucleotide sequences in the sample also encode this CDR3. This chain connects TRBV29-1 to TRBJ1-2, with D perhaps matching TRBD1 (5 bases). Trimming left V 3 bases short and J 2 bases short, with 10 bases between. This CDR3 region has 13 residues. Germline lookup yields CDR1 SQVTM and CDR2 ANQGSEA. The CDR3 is CSVEDTRNYGYTF. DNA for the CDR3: TGCAGCGTTGAGGACACTAGGAACTATGGCTACACCTTC.

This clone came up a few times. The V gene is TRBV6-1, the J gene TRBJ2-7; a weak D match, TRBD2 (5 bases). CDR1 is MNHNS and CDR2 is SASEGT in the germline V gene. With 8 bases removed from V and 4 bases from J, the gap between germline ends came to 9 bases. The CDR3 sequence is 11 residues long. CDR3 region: CASEGGYEQYF. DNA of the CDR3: TGTGCCAGCGAGGGTGGGTACGAGCAGTACTTC.

The CDR3 DNA reads TGTGCCAGCAGCTTAGGGCAGGGAACCTACGAGCAGTACTTC. Residues: CASSLGQGTYEQYF. The gene calls are TRBV11-1 and TRBJ2-7, with D possibly TRBD1 on 5 matching bases. Germline V lookup: CDR1 SGHAT, CDR2 FQDESV (reference sequence). The CDR3 contains 14 residues. Deletions cut 1 base from V and 2 bases from J, with 9 bases between.

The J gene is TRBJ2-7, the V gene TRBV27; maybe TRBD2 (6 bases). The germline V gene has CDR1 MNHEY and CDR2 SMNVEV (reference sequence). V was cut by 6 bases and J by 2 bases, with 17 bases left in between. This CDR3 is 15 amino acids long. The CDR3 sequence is CASSPGVGQPYEQYF. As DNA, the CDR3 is TGTGCCAGCAGCCCGGGGGTAGGCCAACCCTACGAGCAGTACTTC.

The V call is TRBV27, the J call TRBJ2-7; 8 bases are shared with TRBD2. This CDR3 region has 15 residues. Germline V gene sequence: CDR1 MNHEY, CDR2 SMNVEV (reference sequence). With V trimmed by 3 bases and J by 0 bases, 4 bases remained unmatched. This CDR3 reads CASSLRGTSSYEQYF. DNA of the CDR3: TGTGCCAGCAGTTTGAGGGGGACTAGCTCCTACGAGCAGTACTTC.

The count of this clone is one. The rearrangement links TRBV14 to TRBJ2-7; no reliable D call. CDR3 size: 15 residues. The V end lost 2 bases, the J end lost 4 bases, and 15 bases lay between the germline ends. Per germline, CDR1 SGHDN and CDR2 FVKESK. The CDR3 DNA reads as TGTGCCAGCAGCCAATTATTCGGCAGCGCTTACGAGCAGTACTTC. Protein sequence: CASSQLFGSAYEQYF.

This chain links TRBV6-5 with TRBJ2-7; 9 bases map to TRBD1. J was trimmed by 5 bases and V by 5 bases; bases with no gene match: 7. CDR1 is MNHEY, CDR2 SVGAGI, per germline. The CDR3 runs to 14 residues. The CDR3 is CASSLTGGLNEQYF. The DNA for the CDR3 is TGTGCCAGCAGTCTGACAGGGGGATTAAACGAGCAGTACTTC.

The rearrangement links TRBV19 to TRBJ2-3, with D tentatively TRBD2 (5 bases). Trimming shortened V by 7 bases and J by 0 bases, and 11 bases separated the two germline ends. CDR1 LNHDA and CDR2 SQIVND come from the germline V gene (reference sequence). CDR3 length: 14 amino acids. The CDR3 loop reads CASTARASTDTQYF. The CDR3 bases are TGTGCCAGTACCGCGCGGGCCAGCACAGATACGCAGTATTTT.

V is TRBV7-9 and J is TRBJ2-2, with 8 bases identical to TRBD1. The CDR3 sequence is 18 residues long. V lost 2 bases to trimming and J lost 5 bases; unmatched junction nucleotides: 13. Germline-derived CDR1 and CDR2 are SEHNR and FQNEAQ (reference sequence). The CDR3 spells CASSLSLGTGQVTGELFF. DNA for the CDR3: TGTGCCAGCAGCTTATCTTTAGGGACGGGACAGGTAACCGGGGAGCTGTTTTTT.

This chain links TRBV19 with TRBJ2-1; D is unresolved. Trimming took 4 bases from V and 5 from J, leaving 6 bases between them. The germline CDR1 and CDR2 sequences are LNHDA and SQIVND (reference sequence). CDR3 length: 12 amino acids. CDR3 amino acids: CASSRLDNEQFF. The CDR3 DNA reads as TGTGCCAGTAGTAGATTAGACAATGAGCAGTTCTTC.

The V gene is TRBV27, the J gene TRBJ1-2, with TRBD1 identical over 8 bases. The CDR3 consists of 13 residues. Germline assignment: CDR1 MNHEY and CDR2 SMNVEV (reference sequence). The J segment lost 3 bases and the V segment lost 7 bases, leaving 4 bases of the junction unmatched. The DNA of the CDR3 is TGTGCCAGCACGTCGACAGGGGACTATGGCTACACCTTC. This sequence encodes CASTSTGDYGYTF.

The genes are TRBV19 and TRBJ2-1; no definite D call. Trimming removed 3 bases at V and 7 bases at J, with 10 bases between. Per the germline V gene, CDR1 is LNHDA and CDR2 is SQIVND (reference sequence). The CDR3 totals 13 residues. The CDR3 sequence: CASSIGRRNEQFF. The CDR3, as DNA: TGTGCCAGTAGTATCGGGCGCCGAAATGAGCAGTTCTTC.

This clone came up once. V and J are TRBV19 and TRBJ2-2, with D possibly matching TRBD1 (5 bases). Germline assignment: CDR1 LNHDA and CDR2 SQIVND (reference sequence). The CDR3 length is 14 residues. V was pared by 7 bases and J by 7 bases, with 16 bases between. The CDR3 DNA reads TGTGCCAGTACCCCAGGTTCAGGGATCGGGGAGCTGTTTTTT. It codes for CASTPGSGIGELFF.

The CDR3 DNA reads as TGTGCCAGTAGTATGTCTGGGTTTGGGATCTACGAGCAGTACTTC. Its protein product is CASSMSGFGIYEQYF. The rearrangement links TRBV19 to TRBJ2-5; D is undetermined. The end of the DNA aligns better with TRBJ2-7, so the J call may be wrong. Germline V lookup: CDR1 LNHDA, CDR2 SQIVND (reference sequence). This CDR3 spans 15 amino acids.

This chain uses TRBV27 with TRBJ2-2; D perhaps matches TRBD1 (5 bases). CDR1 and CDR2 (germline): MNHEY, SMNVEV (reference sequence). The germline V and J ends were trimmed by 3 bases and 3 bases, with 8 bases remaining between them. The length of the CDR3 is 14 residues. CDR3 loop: CASSFLQDTGELFF. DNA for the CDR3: TGTGCCAGCAGTTTTTTACAGGACACCGGGGAGCTGTTTTTT.

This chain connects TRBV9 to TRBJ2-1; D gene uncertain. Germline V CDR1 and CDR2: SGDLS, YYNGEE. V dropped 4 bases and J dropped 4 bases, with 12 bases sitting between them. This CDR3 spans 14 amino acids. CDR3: CASSPGGIYNEQFF. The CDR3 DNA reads TGTGCCAGCAGCCCCGGTGGGATTTACAATGAGCAGTTCTTC.

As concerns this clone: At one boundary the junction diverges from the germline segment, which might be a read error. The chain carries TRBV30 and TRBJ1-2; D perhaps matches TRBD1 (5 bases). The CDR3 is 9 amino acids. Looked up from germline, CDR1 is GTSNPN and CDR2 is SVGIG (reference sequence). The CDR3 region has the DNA TGTGCCTGGAGTGAAACGGGGGGCTTC. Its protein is CAWSETGGF.

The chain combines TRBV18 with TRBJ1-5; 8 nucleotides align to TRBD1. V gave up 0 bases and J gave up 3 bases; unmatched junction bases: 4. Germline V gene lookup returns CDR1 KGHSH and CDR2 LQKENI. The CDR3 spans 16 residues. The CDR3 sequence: CASSPPGTGDNQPQHF. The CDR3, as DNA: TGTGCCAGCTCACCACCCGGGACAGGCGACAATCAGCCCCAGCATTTT.

CDR3 DNA: TGTGCCTGGAGTGCGGGGGACAGTAGCTCCTACGAGCAGTACTTC. It yields the protein CAWSAGDSSSYEQYF. The chain links TRBV30 to TRBJ2-7; maybe TRBD1 (7 bases). Germline loops: CDR1 GTSNPN, CDR2 SVGIG (reference sequence). The V and J ends lost 1 base and 0 bases respectively, with 13 bases between them. The CDR3 length is 15 residues.

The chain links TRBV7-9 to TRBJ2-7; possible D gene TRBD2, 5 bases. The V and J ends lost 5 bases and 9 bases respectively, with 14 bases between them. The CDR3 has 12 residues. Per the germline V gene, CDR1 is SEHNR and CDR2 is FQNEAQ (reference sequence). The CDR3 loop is CASSPTEGVQYF. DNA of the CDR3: TGTGCCAGCAGCCCCACAGAGGGTGTGCAGTACTTC.

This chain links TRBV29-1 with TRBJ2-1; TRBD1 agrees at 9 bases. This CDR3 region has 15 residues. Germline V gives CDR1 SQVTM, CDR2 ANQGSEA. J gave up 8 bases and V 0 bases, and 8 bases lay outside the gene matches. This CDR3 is CSVEDNGQGHYEQFF. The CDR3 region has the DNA TGCAGCGTTGAAGATAACGGACAGGGGCACTATGAGCAGTTCTTC.

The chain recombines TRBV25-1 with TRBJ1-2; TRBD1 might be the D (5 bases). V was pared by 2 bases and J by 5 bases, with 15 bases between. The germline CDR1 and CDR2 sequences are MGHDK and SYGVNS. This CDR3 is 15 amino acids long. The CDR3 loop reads CASSERAGLEYGYTF. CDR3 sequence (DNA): TGTGCCAGCAGTGAACGGGCAGGGCTAGAGTATGGCTACACCTTC.

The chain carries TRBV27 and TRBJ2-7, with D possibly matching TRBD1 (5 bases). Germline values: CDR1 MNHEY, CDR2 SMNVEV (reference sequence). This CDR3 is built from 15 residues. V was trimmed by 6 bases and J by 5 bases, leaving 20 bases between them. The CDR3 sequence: CASRDLRQMYDEQYF. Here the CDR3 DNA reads TGTGCCAGCAGGGACCTTCGACAGATGTACGACGAGCAGTACTTC.

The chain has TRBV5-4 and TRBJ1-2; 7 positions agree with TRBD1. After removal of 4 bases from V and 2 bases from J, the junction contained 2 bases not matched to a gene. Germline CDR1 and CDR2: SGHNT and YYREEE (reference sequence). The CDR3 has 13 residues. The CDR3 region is CASSTGQNYGYTF. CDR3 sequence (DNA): TGTGCCAGCAGCACGGGACAGAACTATGGCTACACCTTC.

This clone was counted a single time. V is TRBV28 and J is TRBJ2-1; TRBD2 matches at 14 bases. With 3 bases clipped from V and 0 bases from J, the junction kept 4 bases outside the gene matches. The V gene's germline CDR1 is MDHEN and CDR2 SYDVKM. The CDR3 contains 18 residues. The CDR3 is CASSFLGTSGSSYNEQFF. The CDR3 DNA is TGTGCCAGCAGTTTTTTAGGGACTAGCGGGAGCTCCTACAATGAGCAGTTCTTC.

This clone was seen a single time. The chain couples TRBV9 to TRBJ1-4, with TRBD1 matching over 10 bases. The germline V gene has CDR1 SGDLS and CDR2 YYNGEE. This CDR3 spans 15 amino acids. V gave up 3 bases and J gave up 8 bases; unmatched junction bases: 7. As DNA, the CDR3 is TGTGCCAGCAGCGCCGGAGGGACAGGGGTAGAAAAACTGTTTTTT. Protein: CASSAGGTGVEKLFF.

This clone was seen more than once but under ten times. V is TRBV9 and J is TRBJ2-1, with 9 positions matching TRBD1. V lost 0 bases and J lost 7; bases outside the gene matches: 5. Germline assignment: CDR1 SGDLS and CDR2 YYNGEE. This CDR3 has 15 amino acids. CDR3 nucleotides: TGTGCCAGCAGCGTAGGTGGTGGACAGGGGAATGAGCAGTTCTTC. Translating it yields CASSVGGGQGNEQFF.

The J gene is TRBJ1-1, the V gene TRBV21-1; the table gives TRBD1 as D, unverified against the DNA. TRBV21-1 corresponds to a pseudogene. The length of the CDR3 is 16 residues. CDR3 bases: TGTGCCCGGCAACCAAGGGGTTCCACCTTTAACACTGAAGCTTTCTTT. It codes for CARQPRGSTFNTEAFF.

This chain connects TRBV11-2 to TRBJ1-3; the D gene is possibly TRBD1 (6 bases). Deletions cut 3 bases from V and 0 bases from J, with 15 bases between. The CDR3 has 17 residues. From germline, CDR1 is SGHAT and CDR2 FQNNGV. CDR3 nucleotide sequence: TGTGCCAGCAGCTTTGGTAAGCCAGGGGCCTCTGGAAACACCATATATTTT. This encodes CASSFGKPGASGNTIYF. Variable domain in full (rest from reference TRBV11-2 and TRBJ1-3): EAGVAQSPRYKIIEKRQSVAFWCNPISGHATLYWYQQILGQGPKLLIQFQNNGVVDDSQLPKDRFSAERLKGVDSTLKIQPAKLEDSAVYLCASSFGKPGASGNTIYFGEGSWLTVV.

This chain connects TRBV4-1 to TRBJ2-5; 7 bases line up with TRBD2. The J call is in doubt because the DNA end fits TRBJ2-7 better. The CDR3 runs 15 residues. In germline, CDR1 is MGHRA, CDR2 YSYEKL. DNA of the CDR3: TGCGCCAGCAGCCAAGATGAGCGGGAACCCTACGAGCAGTACTTC. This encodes CASSQDEREPYEQYF.